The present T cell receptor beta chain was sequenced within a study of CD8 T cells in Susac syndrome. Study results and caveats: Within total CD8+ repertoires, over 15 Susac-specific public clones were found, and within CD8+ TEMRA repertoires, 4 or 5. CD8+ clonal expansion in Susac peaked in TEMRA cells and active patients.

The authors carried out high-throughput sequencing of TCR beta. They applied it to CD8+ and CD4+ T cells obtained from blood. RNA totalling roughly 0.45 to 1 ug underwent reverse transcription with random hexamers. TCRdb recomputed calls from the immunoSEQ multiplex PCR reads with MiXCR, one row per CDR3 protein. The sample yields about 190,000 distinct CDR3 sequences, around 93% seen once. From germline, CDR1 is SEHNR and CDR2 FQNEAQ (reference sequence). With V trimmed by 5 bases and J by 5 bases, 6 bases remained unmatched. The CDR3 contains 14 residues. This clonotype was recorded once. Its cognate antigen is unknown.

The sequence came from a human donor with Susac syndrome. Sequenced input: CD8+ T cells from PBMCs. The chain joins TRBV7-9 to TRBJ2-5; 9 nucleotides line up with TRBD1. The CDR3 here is CASSKQGAGETQYF. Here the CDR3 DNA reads TGTGCCAGCAGCAAACAGGGGGCAGGCGAGACCCAGTACTTC.